A selection of T cell receptor beta chains follows, all from one sample in a study of blood T cell repertoires in COVID-19. Using immunoSEQ multiplex PCR, the repertoire was profiled, and TCRdb retains in-frame clones only, with some absent. The sample includes over 350,000 clones, roughly nine tenths seen only once; the top ten take 0.8% to 0.9%. The sequenced material came from PBMCs or T cells enriched from blood (not recorded which). The receptors derive from a woman in her thirties or forties who had been exposed to COVID-19. The CDR3 runs from the conserved cysteine through the conserved F or W. A D gene is named only where the DNA matches it firmly. The listing skips clone size in some rows; elsewhere it reads once, few, many or a size class.

CDR3	DNA	D	V	size	J
CASRDWTSQGGSTQYF	TGTGCCAGCAGGGATTGGACTAGCCAGGGTGGGAGTACTCAGTACTTC	TRBD2	TRBV2	-	TRBJ2-4
CASSPPKSSYNEQFF	TGTGCCAGCAGCCCCCCAAAATCATCCTACAATGAGCAGTTCTTC	-	TRBV7-9	-	TRBJ2-1
CASSPVSAGGQETQYF	TGTGCCAGCTCACCCGTCTCGGCAGGTGGCCAAGAGACCCAGTACTTC	-	TRBV18	-	TRBJ2-5
CASSPRTSGGHNEQFF	TGTGCCAGCAGCCCGCGGACTAGCGGGGGCCATAATGAGCAGTTCTTC	-	TRBV21-1	-	TRBJ2-1
CASSQGGMRETQYF	TGTGCCAGCTCACAAGGGGGTATGAGGGAGACCCAGTACTTC	-	TRBV18	few	TRBJ2-5
CASSSGTGRRNTEAFF	TGCGCCAGCAGTTCCGGGACAGGTAGAAGGAACACTGAAGCTTTCTTT	TRBD1	TRBV5-1	-	TRBJ1-1
CATSRELGGNTEAFF	TGTGCCACCAGCAGAGAACTTGGAGGGAACACTGAAGCTTTCTTT	-	TRBV15	-	TRBJ1-1
CSAGTGVGFPQHF	TGCAGCGCCGGGACAGGCGTGGGATTTCCCCAGCATTTT	TRBD1	TRBV29-1	-	TRBJ1-5
CASSSPGTSGSNEQFF	TGTGCCAGCAGCTCACCCGGGACTAGCGGGAGTAATGAGCAGTTCTTC	TRBD2	TRBV7-2	once	TRBJ2-1
CASSFSGLRSGANVLTF	TGTGCCAGCAGCTTTTCGGGACTGAGGTCTGGGGCCAACGTCCTGACTTTC	-	TRBV5-6	-	TRBJ2-6
CASSGRDSNQPQHF	TGTGCCAGCAGTGGCAGGGATAGCAATCAGCCCCAGCATTTT	-	TRBV2	-	TRBJ1-5
CASSVTDRAQETQYF	TGTGCCAGCAGCGTGACCGACAGGGCCCAAGAGACCCAGTACTTC	TRBD1	TRBV9	-	TRBJ2-5
CAIKADRGSTGELFF	TGTGCCATCAAAGCAGACAGGGGGAGTACCGGGGAGCTGTTTTTT	TRBD1	TRBV10-3	-	TRBJ2-2
CASSLSPEGVYEQYF	TGTGCCAGCAGCTTATCTCCCGAGGGTGTGTACGAGCAGTACTTC	-	TRBV11-2	-	TRBJ2-7
CASSVEQGPSPLHF	TGTGCCAGCAGCGTTGAGCAGGGTCCTTCACCCCTCCACTTT	-	TRBV9	-	TRBJ1-6
CASSLGLLAGTDTQYF	TGTGCCAGCAGCTTGGGGTTGTTAGCGGGCACAGATACGCAGTATTTT	-	TRBV5-4	-	TRBJ2-3
CASSYLPIRNGYTF	TGTGCCAGCAGTTACCTCCCAATTAGAAATGGCTACACCTTC	-	TRBV6-5	-	TRBJ1-2
CASSPPSHQETQYF	TGTGCCAGCTCACCACCGAGCCACCAAGAGACCCAGTACTTC	-	TRBV18	-	TRBJ2-5
CASGSAPSYEQYF	TGTGCCAGTGGTAGCGCGCCTTCCTACGAGCAGTACTTC	-	TRBV7-9	-	TRBJ2-7
CASSLAGTPVEEQYF	TGCGCCAGCAGCTTGGCCGGGACACCCGTTGAAGAGCAGTACTTC	-	TRBV5-1	-	TRBJ2-7
CAWSVPRDSYGYTF	TGTGCCTGGAGTGTCCCCCGGGACAGCTATGGCTACACCTTC	TRBD1	TRBV30	-	TRBJ1-2
CAWSYGQGNSPLHF	TGTGCCTGGAGTTACGGACAGGGGAATTCACCCCTCCACTTT	TRBD1	TRBV30	-	TRBJ1-6
CASSQRGVDTEAFF	TGTGCCAGCAGCCAGCGGGGGGTGGACACTGAAGCTTTCTTT	-	TRBV5-5	-	TRBJ1-1
CASSPKLKTGGTNEQFF	TGTGCCAGCAGTCCCAAACTCAAGACAGGGGGGACGAATGAGCAGTTCTTC	TRBD1	TRBV6-6	few	TRBJ2-1
CASSRQGSGNTIYF	TGTGCCAGCAGCCGTCAGGGTTCAGGAAACACCATATATTTT	-	TRBV7-2	-	TRBJ1-3
CASGLRTGGSSSPLHF	TGTGCTAGTGGTTTACGAACAGGGGGGTCTAGCTCACCCCTCCACTTT	TRBD1	TRBV12-5	-	TRBJ1-6
CAWSVRADYGYTF	TGTGCCTGGAGTGTGAGGGCCGACTATGGCTACACCTTC	-	TRBV30	-	TRBJ1-2
CAWSATRGTTEAFF	TGTGCCTGGAGCGCCACGCGGGGGACCACTGAAGCTTTCTTT	-	TRBV30	-	TRBJ1-1
CASRPTSGVASGTQYF	TGTGCCAGTAGGCCGACTAGCGGGGTTGCCTCGGGTACGCAGTATTTT	TRBD2	TRBV19	once	TRBJ2-3
CASSQTTGYFGEAFF	TGTGCCAGCAGCCAGACGACAGGGTATTTCGGTGAAGCTTTCTTT	TRBD1	TRBV3-1/TRBV3-2	-	TRBJ1-1
CASGSSYEQYF	TGTGCCAGCGGGAGCTCCTACGAGCAGTACTTC	-	TRBV12-3/TRBV12-4	once	TRBJ2-7